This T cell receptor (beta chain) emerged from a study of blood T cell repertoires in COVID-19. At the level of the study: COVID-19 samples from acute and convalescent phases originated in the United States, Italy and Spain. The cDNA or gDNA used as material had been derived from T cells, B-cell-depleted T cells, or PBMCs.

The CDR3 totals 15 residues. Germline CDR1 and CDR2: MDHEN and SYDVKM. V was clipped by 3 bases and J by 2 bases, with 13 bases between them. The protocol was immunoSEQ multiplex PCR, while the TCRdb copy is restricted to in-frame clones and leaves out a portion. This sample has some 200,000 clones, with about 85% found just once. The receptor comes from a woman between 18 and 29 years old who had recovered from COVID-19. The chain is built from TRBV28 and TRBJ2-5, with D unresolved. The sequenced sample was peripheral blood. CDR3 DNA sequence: TGTGCCAGCAGTTTCGTACACCCTAGGCAAGAGACCCAGTACTTC. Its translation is CASSFVHPRQETQYF.